This TCR beta chain derives from a study of graft-versus-host responses after intestinal transplantation. Study context: Every transplant recipient was induced with anti-thymocyte globulin, then maintained on tacrolimus and steroids for 2 to 4 years. Whole-study findings and limits: There were GvH clones found in recipient marrow, and some of them appeared first in ileum or blood.

Repertoires were generated with immunoSEQ multiplex PCR, while TCRdb's copy carries only in-frame clones and drops some. The sample consists of around 100,000 clones, over 75% of them appearing once. A remark on this clone: Its target is not known.

Per germline, CDR1 SNHLY and CDR2 FYNNEI. The CDR3 is 13 amino acids. V dropped 3 bases and J dropped 8 bases, with 11 bases sitting between them. The receptor's source is a human donor who received an intestinal transplant. Source: unstimulated CD4+ T cells sorted from spleen or lymph node cells, taken before intestinal transplant. This chain uses TRBV2 with TRBJ2-1; no clear D gene. The CDR3 loop is CASSERSPDEQFF. The CDR3 DNA reads TGTGCCAGCAGTGAGCGTAGCCCCGATGAGCAGTTCTTC.